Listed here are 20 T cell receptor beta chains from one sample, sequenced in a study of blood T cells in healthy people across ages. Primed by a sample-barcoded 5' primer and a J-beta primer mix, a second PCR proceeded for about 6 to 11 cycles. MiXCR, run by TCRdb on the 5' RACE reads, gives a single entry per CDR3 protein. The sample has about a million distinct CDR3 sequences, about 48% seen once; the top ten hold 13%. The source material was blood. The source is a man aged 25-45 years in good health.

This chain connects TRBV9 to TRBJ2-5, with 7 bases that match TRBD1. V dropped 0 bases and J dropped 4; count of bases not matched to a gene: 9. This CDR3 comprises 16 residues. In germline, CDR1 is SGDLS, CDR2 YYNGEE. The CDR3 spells CASSVAAGGNGETQYF. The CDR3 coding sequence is TGTGCCAGCAGCGTAGCTGCAGGGGGTAACGGAGAGACCCAGTACTTC.

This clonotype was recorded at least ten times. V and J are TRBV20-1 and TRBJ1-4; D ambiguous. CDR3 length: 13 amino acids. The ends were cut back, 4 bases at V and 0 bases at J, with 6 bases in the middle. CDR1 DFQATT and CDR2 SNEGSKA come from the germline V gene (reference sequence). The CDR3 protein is CSATGATNEKLFF. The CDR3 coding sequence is TGCAGTGCTACAGGTGCAACTAATGAAAAACTGTTTTTT.

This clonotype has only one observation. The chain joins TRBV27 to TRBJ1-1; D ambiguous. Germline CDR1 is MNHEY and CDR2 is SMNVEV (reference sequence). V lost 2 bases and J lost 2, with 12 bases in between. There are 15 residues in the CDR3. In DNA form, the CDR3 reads TGTGCCAGCAGTTTACGTCGGCATCCTAACACTGAAGCTTTCTTT. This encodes CASSLRRHPNTEAFF.

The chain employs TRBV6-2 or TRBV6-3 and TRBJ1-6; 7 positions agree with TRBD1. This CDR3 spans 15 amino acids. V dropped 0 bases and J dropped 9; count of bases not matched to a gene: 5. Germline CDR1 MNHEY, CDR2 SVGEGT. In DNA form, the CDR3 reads TGTGCCAGCAGTTACTCGGACAGGTCGGGTTCACCCCTCCACTTT. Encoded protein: CASSYSDRSGSPLHF.

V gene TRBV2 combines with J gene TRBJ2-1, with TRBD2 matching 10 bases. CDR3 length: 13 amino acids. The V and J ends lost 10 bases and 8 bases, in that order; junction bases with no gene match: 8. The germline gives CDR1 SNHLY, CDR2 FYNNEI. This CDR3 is CATQRGGPYEQFF. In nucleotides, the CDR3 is TGTGCCACCCAGCGGGGGGGCCCTTATGAGCAGTTCTTC.

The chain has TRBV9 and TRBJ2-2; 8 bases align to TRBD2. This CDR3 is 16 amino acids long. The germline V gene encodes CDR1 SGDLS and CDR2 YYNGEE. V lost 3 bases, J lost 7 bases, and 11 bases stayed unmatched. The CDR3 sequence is CASSARRGGFIGELFF. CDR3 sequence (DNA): TGTGCCAGCAGCGCTAGACGGGGGGGGTTCATCGGGGAGCTGTTTTTT.

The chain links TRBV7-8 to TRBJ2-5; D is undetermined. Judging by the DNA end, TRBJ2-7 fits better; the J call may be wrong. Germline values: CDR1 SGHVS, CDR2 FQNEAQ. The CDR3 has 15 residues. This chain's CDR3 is CASSSRAQLFGEQYF. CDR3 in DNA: TGTGCCAGCAGCTCCCGGGCCCAACTTTTTGGCGAGCAGTACTTC.

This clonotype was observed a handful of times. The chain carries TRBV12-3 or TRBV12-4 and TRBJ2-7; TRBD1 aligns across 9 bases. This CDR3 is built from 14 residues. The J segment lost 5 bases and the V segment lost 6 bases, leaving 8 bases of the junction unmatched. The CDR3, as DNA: TGTGCCAGCAGCCCCCGATACAGGGGGCACGAGCAGTACTTC. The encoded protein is CASSPRYRGHEQYF.

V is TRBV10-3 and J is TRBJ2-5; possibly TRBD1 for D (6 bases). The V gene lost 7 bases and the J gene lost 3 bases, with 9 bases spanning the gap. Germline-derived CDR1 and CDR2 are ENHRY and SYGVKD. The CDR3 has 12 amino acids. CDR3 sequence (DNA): TGTGCCATCAAGGGGGACGAAGAGACCCAGTACTTC. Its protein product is CAIKGDEETQYF.

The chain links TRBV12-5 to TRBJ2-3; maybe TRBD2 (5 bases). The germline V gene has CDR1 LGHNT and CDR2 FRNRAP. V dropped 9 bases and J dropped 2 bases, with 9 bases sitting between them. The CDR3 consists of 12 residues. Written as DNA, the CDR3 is TGTGCTAGCGCGGGCCTCACAGATACGCAGTATTTT. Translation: CASAGLTDTQYF.

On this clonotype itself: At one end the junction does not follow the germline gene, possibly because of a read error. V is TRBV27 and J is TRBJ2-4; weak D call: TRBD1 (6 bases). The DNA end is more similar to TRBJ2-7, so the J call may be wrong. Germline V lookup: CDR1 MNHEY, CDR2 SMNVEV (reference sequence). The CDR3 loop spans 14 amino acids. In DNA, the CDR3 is TGTGCCGGCAGTCCCCGATACAGGGTCCACGAGCAGTACTTC. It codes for CAGSPRYRVHEQYF.

The CDR3 loop is CAISEGQGSGYTF. CDR3 coding DNA: TGTGCCATCAGTGAGGGACAGGGCAGCGGCTACACCTTC. The chain recombines TRBV10-3 with TRBJ1-2; 8 bases align to TRBD1. CDR3 size: 13 residues. With V trimmed by 2 bases and J by 8 bases, 4 bases remained unmatched. Germline assignment: CDR1 ENHRY and CDR2 SYGVKD.

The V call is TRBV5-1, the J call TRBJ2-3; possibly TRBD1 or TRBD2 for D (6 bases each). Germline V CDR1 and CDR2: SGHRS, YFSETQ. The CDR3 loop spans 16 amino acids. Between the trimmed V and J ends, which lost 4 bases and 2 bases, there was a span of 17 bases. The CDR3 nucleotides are TGCGCCAGCAGCCGGCCTGAGGGGGGCCCCACAGATACGCAGTATTTT. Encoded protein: CASSRPEGGPTDTQYF.

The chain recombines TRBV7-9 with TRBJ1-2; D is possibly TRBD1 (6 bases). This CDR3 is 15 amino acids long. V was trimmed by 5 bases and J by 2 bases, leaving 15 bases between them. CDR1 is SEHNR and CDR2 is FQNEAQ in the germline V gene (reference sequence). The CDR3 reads CASSLRTEPNYGYTF. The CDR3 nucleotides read TGTGCCAGCAGCCTAAGGACAGAGCCAAACTATGGCTACACCTTC.

The CDR3 DNA sequence: TGTGCCAGCTCCCTTGTAGCGGGGACCACGACAGATACGCAGTATTTT. The encoded protein is CASSLVAGTTTDTQYF. J is TRBJ2-3 and V is TRBV18; TRBD2 matches at 8 bases. There are 16 residues in the CDR3. Germline V gene sequence: CDR1 KGHSH, CDR2 LQKENI. V gave up 6 bases and J gave up 3 bases; unmatched junction bases: 11.

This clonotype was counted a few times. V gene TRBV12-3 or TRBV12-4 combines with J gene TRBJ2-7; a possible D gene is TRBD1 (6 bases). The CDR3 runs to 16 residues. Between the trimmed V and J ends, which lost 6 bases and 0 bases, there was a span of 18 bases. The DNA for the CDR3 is TGTGCCAGCAGCCGACTGACAGGATCCCTCTCCTACGAGCAGTACTTC. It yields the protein CASSRLTGSLSYEQYF.

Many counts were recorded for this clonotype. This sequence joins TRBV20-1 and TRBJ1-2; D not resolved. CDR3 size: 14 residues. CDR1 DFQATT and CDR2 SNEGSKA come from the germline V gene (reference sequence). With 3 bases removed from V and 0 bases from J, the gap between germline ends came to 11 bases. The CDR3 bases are TGCAGTGCTAGTGTAGCACCCACTAACTATGGCTACACCTTC. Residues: CSASVAPTNYGYTF.

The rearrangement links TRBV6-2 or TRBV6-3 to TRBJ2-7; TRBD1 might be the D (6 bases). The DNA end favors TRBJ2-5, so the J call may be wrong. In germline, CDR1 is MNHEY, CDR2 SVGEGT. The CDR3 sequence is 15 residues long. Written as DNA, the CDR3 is TGTGCCAGCAATGAACAGGGAATTGGACAAGAGACCCAGTACTTC. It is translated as CASNEQGIGQETQYF.

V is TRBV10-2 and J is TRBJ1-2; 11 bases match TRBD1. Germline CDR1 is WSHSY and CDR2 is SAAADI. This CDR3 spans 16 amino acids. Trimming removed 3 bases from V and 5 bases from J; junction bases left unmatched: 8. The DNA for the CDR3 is TGCGCCAGCAGTGATCAGTGGACAGGGGGCCTTTATGGCTACACCTTC. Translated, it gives CASSDQWTGGLYGYTF.

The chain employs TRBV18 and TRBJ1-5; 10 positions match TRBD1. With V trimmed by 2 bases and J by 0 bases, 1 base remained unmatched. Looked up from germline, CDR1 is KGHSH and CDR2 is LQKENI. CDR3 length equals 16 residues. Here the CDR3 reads CASSPGTGDSNQPQHF. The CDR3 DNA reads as TGTGCCAGCTCACCAGGGACAGGGGATAGCAATCAGCCCCAGCATTTT.